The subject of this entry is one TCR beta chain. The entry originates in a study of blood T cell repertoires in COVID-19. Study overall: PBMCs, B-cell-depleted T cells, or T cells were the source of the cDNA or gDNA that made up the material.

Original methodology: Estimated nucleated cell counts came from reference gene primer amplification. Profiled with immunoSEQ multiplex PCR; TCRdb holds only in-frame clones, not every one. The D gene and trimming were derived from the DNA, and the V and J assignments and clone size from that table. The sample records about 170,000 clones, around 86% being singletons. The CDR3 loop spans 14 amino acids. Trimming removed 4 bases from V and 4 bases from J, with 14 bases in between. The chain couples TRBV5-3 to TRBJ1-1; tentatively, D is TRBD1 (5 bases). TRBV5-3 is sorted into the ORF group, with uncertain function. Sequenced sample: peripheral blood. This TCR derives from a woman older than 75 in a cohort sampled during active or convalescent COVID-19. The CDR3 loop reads CARSDVTAGTEAFF. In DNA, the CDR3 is TGTGCCAGAAGCGATGTGACAGCTGGCACTGAAGCTTTCTTT.